This TCR beta chain was identified during a study of blood T cell repertoires in COVID-19 (TCRdb year 2020). At the level of the whole study: Samples covering the acute and convalescent phases of COVID-19 were provided by collaborators in the United States, Italy and Spain. The material from the prospective study consisted of cDNA or gDNA derived from T cells, B-cell-depleted T cells, or PBMCs. Subjects who had been exposed to COVID-19, were actively infected with it, or had recovered from it provided the deeply sampled blood TCRbeta repertoires that made up the dataset. The repertoires were released in a freely available public database meant as a resource for research on the immune response to SARS-CoV-2. The samples were drawn from the first 160 participants of the ongoing ImmuneRACE study and from under 1,500 subjects provided by 6 global collaborators. Sample metadata almost always included a de-identified subject ID, COVID-19 status, age in years and sex. HLA class I and class II types, where available, came from metadata supplied by the sample provider rather than from assay-based typing.

TCRbeta CDR3 regions were amplified from genomic DNA using the immunoSEQ Assay, a bias-controlled multiplex PCR. Under the source paper's analysis protocol: Nucleated cell counts per sample were estimated from amplification of reference gene primers within the assay. To quantify the absolute abundance of each unique TCRbeta CDR3 rearrangement, sequence reads were collapsed and filtered. For each sample, productive Simpson clonality was calculated as the square root of Simpson's diversity index over productive rearrangements. This is the immuneACCESS table as TCRdb keeps it, with only in-frame sequences that have V and J called. A part of the clones is gone; compared with another copy, unresolved V genes explain less than half, and the rest is unexplained. The V and J calls and clone size were taken over from that table, and D and trimming were inferred from the DNA. The sample table holds 150,000 to 200,000 clones, of which roughly 80% were seen once. The ten largest make up 4.5% to 5.5% of the sample.

Concerning this clone: Its antigen target is currently unknown. Per-base quality was not reported, and no clone a single base away is much larger than it.

Collaborating institutions collected whole blood in K2EDTA tubes following their own protocols. For TCRbeta analysis, collaborators shipped samples in one of three forms: frozen whole blood, isolated PBMCs, or DNA extracted from either of those sample types. From cysteine to phenylalanine, the CDR3 is 15 amino acids long. Just the 45-base CDR3 DNA is kept, in frame starting at base 1. V and J are truncated by 0 bases and 2 bases respectively, leaving an intervening sequence of 11 bases. The germline V gene sets CDR1 to SGHTA and CDR2 to FQGNSA. Paper-wide results and their limitations: Clinical and demographic metadata were provided uncurated, with the amount varying by source and participant.

The receptor's source is a woman aged 25 to 45 with acute or convalescent COVID-19. Sequencing used peripheral blood. Here the chain combines TRBV7-2 and TRBJ2-7; TRBD1 is perhaps the D gene, given 6 matching bases. The DNA sequence reads TGTGCCAGCAGCTTAGCGTACAGGGCGACCTACGAGCAGTACTTC. Its translation reads: CASSLAYRATYEQYF.